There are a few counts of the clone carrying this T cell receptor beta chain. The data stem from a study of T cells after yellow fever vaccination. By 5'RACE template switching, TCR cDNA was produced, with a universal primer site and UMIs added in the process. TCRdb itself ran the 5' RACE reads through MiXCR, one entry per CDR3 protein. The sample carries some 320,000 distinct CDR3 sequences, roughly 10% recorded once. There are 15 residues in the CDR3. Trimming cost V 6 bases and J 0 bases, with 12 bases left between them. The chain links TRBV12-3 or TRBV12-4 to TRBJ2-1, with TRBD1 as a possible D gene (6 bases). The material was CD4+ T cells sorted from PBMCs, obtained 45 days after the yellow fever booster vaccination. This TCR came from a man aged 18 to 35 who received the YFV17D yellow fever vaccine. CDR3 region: CASRYRVDSYNEQFF. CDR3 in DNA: TGTGCCAGCAGATACAGGGTGGACTCCTACAATGAGCAGTTCTTC.